The 9 T cell receptor beta chains below come from one sample, sequenced in a study of T cell responses to AZD1222 COVID-19 vaccine listed by TCRdb under 2021. The library was made by the immunoSEQ multiplex PCR assay. Sourced from immuneACCESS, this table was stored by TCRdb with only in-frame sequences that have V and J called. A share of the clones is absent; for the studies checked, an unresolved V gene accounts for under half, and the remainder has no known explanation. The sample includes around 74,000 clones, with around 90% observed a single time. About 7.1% of the sample is in the top ten clones. Read against the paper, the sample's time point label means: baseline before first vaccination. Per the publication, the treatment or condition label means: meningococcal conjugate vaccine given as trial control. Sequencing used peripheral blood, obtained on day 0 of MenACWY control vaccination. Every receptor here comes from an adult in good health.

This chain joins TRBV19 and TRBJ1-2; D is ambiguous. Trimming cost V 8 bases and J 2 bases, with 9 bases left between them. The CDR3 runs 12 residues. CDR1 is LNHDA and CDR2 is SQIVND in the germline V gene (reference sequence). The CDR3 protein is CASGWENYGYTF. As DNA, the CDR3 is TGTGCCAGTGGTTGGGAGAACTATGGCTACACCTTC.

In DNA form, the CDR3 reads TGCGCCAGCAGCTTGGAATGGGGGGCAACTGAAGCTTTCTTT. This encodes CASSLEWGATEAFF. The chain recombines TRBV5-1 with TRBJ1-1; D possibly corresponds to TRBD1 (6 bases). CDR3 length: 14 residues. Trimming left V 0 bases short and J 5 bases short, with 11 bases between. Germline V lookup: CDR1 SGHRS, CDR2 YFSETQ.

The rearrangement joins TRBV28 to TRBJ1-1; D not certain. Between the trimmed V and J ends, which lost 6 bases and 5 bases, there was a span of 10 bases. Germline values: CDR1 MDHEN, CDR2 SYDVKM. This CDR3 is built from 12 residues. CDR3 sequence: CASSPLGTEAFF. DNA of the CDR3: TGTGCCAGCAGCCCCTTGGGGACTGAAGCTTTCTTT.

The J gene is TRBJ2-2, the V gene TRBV5-1; a possible D gene is TRBD1 (5 bases). The germline V gene has CDR1 SGHRS and CDR2 YFSETQ. CDR3 length equals 12 residues. Trimming pared 1 base from V and 11 bases from J, leaving 9 bases between. CDR3 sequence reads: CASSLSGAELFF. Written as DNA, the CDR3 is TGCGCCAGCAGCTTGAGTGGGGCAGAGCTGTTTTTT.

The chain combines TRBV19 with TRBJ2-1; D unclear. The V gene lost 2 bases and the J gene lost 5 bases, with 7 bases spanning the gap. CDR1 LNHDA and CDR2 SQIVND come from the germline V gene (reference sequence). The CDR3 has 13 amino acids. The CDR3 region is CASSINLDNEQFF. The CDR3 nucleotides are TGTGCCAGTAGTATAAACTTAGACAATGAGCAGTTCTTC.

The chain couples TRBV5-1 to TRBJ2-3; D remains ambiguous. CDR3 length: 15 amino acids. The germline V gene encodes CDR1 SGHRS and CDR2 YFSETQ. V shed 4 bases and J shed 0 bases, with 12 bases lying between them. The CDR3 spells CASSRVWGSTDTQYF. The CDR3 nucleotides read TGCGCCAGCAGCCGGGTGTGGGGTAGCACAGATACGCAGTATTTT.

The chain is built from TRBV7-2 and TRBJ1-5; 7 bases agree with TRBD1. Germline V gives CDR1 SGHTA, CDR2 FQGNSA. The CDR3 runs to 14 residues. Trimming cost V 9 bases and J 7 bases; bases outside gene matches: 12. The CDR3 DNA reads as TGTGCCAGGTTAGGGGGCAGGATGGGGCAGCCCCAGCATTTT. Its translation: CARLGGRMGQPQHF. Combining the CDR3 with reference TRBV7-2 and TRBJ1-5 gives the whole variable domain GAGVSQSPSNKVTEKGKDVELRCDPISGHTALYWYRQSLGQGLEFLIYFQGNSAPDKSGLPSDRFSAERTGGSVSTLTIQRTQQEDSAVYLCARLGGRMGQPQHFGDGTRLSIL.

Here the CDR3 DNA reads TGTGCCAGCAGCTTTACGAGTGGACAGGGGTTGAGGGGCTACACCTTC. Its translation: CASSFTSGQGLRGYTF. The chain recombines TRBV13 with TRBJ1-2; 9 bases map to TRBD1. The CDR3 consists of 16 residues. The V gene's germline CDR1 is PRHDT and CDR2 FYEKMQ (reference sequence). J gave up 8 bases and V 3 bases, and 13 bases lay outside the gene matches.

The chain is built from TRBV10-1 and TRBJ2-1, with D unresolved. Trimming removed 0 bases from V and 9 bases from J, with 9 bases in between. The CDR3 extends over 13 amino acids. In germline, CDR1 is WNHNN, CDR2 SYGVQD (reference sequence). The CDR3 region is CASSESPTVEQFF. For the CDR3, the DNA is TGCGCCAGCAGTGAGTCTCCCACGGTTGAGCAGTTCTTC.